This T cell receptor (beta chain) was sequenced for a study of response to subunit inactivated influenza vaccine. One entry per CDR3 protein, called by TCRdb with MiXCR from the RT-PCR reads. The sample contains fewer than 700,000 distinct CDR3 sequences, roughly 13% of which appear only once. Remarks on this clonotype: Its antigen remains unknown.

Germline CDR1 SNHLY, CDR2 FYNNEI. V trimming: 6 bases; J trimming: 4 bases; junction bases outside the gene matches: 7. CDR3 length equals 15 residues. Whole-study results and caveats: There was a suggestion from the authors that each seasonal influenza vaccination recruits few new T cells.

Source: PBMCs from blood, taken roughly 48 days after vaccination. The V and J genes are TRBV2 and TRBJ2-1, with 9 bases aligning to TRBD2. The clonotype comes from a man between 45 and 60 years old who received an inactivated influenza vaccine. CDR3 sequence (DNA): TGTGCCAGCAGACTAGCGGGTGCATGGTACAATGAGCAGTTCTTC. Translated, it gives CASRLAGAWYNEQFF.